The clone carrying this T cell receptor beta chain appeared a few times. Its cognate antigen is unknown. Germline CDR1 reads MNHEY; CDR2 reads SMNVEV (reference sequence). This CDR3 region has 17 residues. J lost 4 bases, V lost 3 bases, and 7 bases had no gene match. These data belong to a study of beta chain features in type 1 diabetes. Study outcomes and limitations: Fewer insertions but more deletions were seen at VDJ junctions in type 1 diabetes patients.

CD45RO/CCR7/CD25/CD127/CD95/CD27 sorting isolated CD4+ naive, central memory, regulatory and stem cell-like memory cells. Every isolated RNA sample was fully reverse transcribed, so sequencing captured expressed TCRB transcripts. TCRdb's table, derived via immunoSEQ multiplex PCR, lists solely in-frame clones and lacks some. The data hold about 900,000 clones, with roughly 15% observed a single time. The sample was naive CD4+ T cells from blood. The rearrangement links TRBV27 to TRBJ2-2, with 11 bases matching TRBD2. This TCR was recovered from a woman aged 18-35 years in good health. CDR3 nucleotide sequence: TGTGCCAGCAGTTTCGTAGGGACTAGCGGAACCACCGGGGAGCTGTTTTTT. Amino acid sequence: CASSFVGTSGTTGELFF.